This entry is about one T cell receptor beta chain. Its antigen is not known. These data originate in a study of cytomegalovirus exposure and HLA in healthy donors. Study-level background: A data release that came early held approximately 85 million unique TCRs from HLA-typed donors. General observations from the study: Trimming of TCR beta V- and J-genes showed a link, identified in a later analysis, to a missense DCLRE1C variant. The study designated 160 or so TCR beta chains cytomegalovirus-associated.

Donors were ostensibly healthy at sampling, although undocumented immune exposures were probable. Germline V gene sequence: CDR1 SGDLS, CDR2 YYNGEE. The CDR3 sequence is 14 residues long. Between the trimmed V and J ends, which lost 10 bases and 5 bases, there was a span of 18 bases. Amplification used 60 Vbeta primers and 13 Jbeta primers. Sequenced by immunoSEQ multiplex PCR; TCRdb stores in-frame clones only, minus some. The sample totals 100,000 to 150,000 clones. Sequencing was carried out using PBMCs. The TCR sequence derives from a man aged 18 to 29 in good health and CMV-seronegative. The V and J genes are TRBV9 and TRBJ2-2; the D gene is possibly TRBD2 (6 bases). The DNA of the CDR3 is TGTGCCGCCGGGGGTCATCCTGGGACCGGGGAGCTGTTTTTT. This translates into CAAGGHPGTGELFF.